The text below deals with one T cell receptor (beta chain). Which antigen it targets is not known. No much larger clone is present one base from it, and per-base qualities are unavailable. This specimen belongs to a study of blood T cell repertoires in COVID-19 (dated by TCRdb to the early 2020s). Regarding the research as a whole: Samples from collaborators originated in the United States, Italy and Spain and spanned both the acute and convalescent phases of COVID-19. The material from the prospective study consisted of cDNA or gDNA derived from T cells, B-cell-depleted T cells, or PBMCs. Subjects who had been exposed to COVID-19, were actively infected with it, or had recovered from it provided the deeply sampled blood TCRbeta repertoires that made up the dataset. The repertoires were released in a freely available public database intended as a resource for research on the immune response to SARS-CoV-2. Samples were obtained from the ongoing ImmuneRACE study (first 160 participants) and from over 1,000 subjects provided by 6 global collaborators. The sample metadata nearly always contained a de-identified subject ID, COVID-19 status, age in years and sex. Where available, HLA class I and class II types were taken from metadata supplied by the sample provider and were not determined by assay-based typing. Study-wide conclusions, independent of this receptor: The quantity of clinical and demographic metadata differed by source and by participant and was supplied without curation.

Trimming accounts for 6 bases at V and 0 bases at J, while the number of junction bases matched to no gene is 4. CDR1 SQVTM and CDR2 ANQGSEA were looked up in the germline V gene. The CDR3 contains 13 residues, cysteine and phenylalanine counted. CDR3 DNA only is kept here, 39 bases in frame from base 1. Each collaborating institution followed its own protocols to collect whole blood in K2EDTA tubes. For TCRbeta analysis, collaborator samples were shipped as frozen whole blood, as isolated PBMCs, or as DNA extracted from either sample type. TCRbeta CDR3 regions were amplified from genomic DNA using the immunoSEQ Assay, a bias-controlled multiplex PCR. Per the source publication's procedure: The number of nucleated cells in each sample was estimated by amplification of reference gene primers within the assay. To quantify the absolute abundance of each unique TCRbeta CDR3 rearrangement, sequence reads were collapsed and filtered. For each sample, productive Simpson clonality was calculated as the square root of Simpson's diversity index over productive rearrangements. TCRdb carries this immuneACCESS record with in-frame sequences only. Its versions omit some clonotypes, under half of them owing to an unresolved V gene in the studies checked, with the rest unexplained. V and J calls and clone size are given by that table; D and trimming were obtained from the DNA. The table for this sample lists under 250,000 clones; nearly 90% of them were counted only once. The biggest ten clones account for around 3.3% of the sample.

Recombination joined TRBV29-1 with TRBJ1-1, and 7 bases in between align with TRBD1. The receptor was derived from a man between 18 and 35 years old with active or convalescent COVID-19. Sequencing was carried out using peripheral blood. CDR3 loop: CSVGGQMNTEAFF. In nucleotides, the sequence is TGCAGCGTGGGGGGACAGATGAACACTGAAGCTTTCTTT.